Below are 32 T cell receptor beta chains sequenced from a single sample in a study of shared clonotypes between healthy human individuals. Naive CD8 cells comprised CD45RO-negative, CCR7-positively selected cells, excluding terminally differentiated effector memory CD45RA+ cells. Clones were read by immunoSEQ multiplex PCR, and TCRdb kept only the in-frame ones, dropping some. The sample has millions of clones; more than 85% are singletons. Sample: naive CD8+ T cells from PBMCs. The receptors derive from a man in his late teens or twenties in good health. Some clones in this sample may be carry-over from other donors' samples.

V is TRBV27 and J is TRBJ2-5; 8 bases are shared with TRBD1. This CDR3 comprises 14 residues. CDR1 and CDR2 from the germline V gene are MNHEY and SMNVEV (reference sequence). Unmatched junction bases numbered 2, after V lost 4 bases and J lost 1 base. CDR3 loop: CASSSRGPQETQYF. For the CDR3, the DNA is TGTGCCAGCAGTTCCAGGGGGCCCCAAGAGACCCAGTACTTC.

The chain uses TRBV7-9 and TRBJ2-3; D might be TRBD2 (5 bases). The CDR3 loop spans 17 amino acids. The ends were cut back, 5 bases at V and 4 bases at J, with 22 bases in the middle. CDR1 is SEHNR, CDR2 FQNEAQ, per germline (reference sequence). CDR3 protein: CASSPPRSGSPPDTQYF. The CDR3 DNA follows: TGTGCCAGCAGCCCACCGAGGAGCGGCTCCCCCCCAGATACGCAGTATTTT. Complete variable domain (other parts from reference TRBV7-9 and TRBJ2-3): DTGVSQNPRHKITKRGQNVTFRCDPISEHNRLYWYRQTLGQGPEFLTYFQNEAQLEKSRLLSDRFSAERPKGSFSTLEIQRTEQGDSAMYLCASSPPRSGSPPDTQYFGPGTRLTVL.

This chain links TRBV7-9 with TRBJ2-2, with D perhaps matching TRBD2 (6 bases). The CDR3 contains 15 residues. CDR1 is SEHNR, CDR2 FQNEAQ, per germline (reference sequence). V was shortened by 1 base and J by 5 bases, with 11 bases between the two germline ends. The CDR3 nucleotides read TGTGCCAGCAGCTTAGGAGCGGGTCCTACCGGGGAGCTGTTTTTT. Amino acid sequence: CASSLGAGPTGELFF.

The chain uses TRBV7-9 and TRBJ2-1, with 12 bases identical to TRBD2. The length of the CDR3 is 17 residues. The V segment lost 5 bases and the J segment 4 bases; nucleotides outside the gene matches: 9. CDR1 SEHNR and CDR2 FQNEAQ come from the germline V gene (reference sequence). The CDR3 DNA reads as TGTGCCAGCAGCGGTCGACTAGCGGGAGCTATTTACAATGAGCAGTTCTTC. Its translation is CASSGRLAGAIYNEQFF.

The chain combines TRBV27 with TRBJ2-1; TRBD2 aligns across 11 bases. The CDR3 sequence is 15 residues long. Per the germline V gene, CDR1 is MNHEY and CDR2 is SMNVEV (reference sequence). The trim removed 8 bases at V and 2 bases at J, leaving 5 bases unmatched. The CDR3 reads CASGGLADPYNEQFF. The CDR3 region has the DNA TGTGCCAGCGGGGGACTAGCGGATCCCTACAATGAGCAGTTCTTC.

The chain carries TRBV7-2 and TRBJ1-1; 9 bases map to TRBD1. CDR3 length: 14 amino acids. The J segment lost 4 bases and the V segment lost 6 bases, leaving 6 bases of the junction unmatched. Per germline, CDR1 SGHTA and CDR2 FQGNSA. CDR3 nucleotide sequence: TGTGCCAGCAGTCCGGACAGGGGAGTCACTGAAGCTTTCTTT. Amino acid sequence: CASSPDRGVTEAFF.

V usage is TRBV19 and J usage is TRBJ2-7; 10 bases map to TRBD1. CDR3 size: 15 residues. The ends lost 3 bases at V and 4 bases at J; junction bases unmatched: 6. Per the germline V gene, CDR1 is LNHDA and CDR2 is SQIVND (reference sequence). CDR3 protein: CASSMGGQGLYEQYF. The CDR3 nucleotides read TGTGCCAGTAGTATGGGGGGACAGGGGCTATACGAGCAGTACTTC.

V gene TRBV13 combines with J gene TRBJ1-1; D may be TRBD1 (5 bases). This CDR3 contains 13 residues. With 5 bases removed from V and 1 base from J, the gap between germline ends came to 8 bases. Germline CDR1 is PRHDT and CDR2 is FYEKMQ (reference sequence). CDR3 region: CASSADRNTEAFF. In DNA form, the CDR3 reads TGTGCCAGCAGCGCCGACAGGAACACTGAAGCTTTCTTT.

The V gene is TRBV7-2, the J gene TRBJ1-2; tentatively, D is TRBD1 (5 bases). Germline CDR1 SGHTA, CDR2 FQGNSA. The CDR3 contains 13 residues. V was trimmed by 8 bases and J by 8 bases, leaving 18 bases between them. The CDR3 spells CASAAGRGEGYTF. The CDR3 region has the DNA TGTGCCAGCGCCGCAGGGAGAGGAGAAGGCTACACCTTC.

In this sample, this clone turned up a few times. The chain has TRBV14 and TRBJ1-1; D not certain. V lost 4 bases to trimming and J lost 11 bases, with 11 bases between them. From germline, CDR1 is SGHDN and CDR2 FVKESK. This CDR3 is 11 amino acids long. Here the CDR3 DNA reads TGTGCCAGCAGCCTTGGAGGCCCTGCTTTCTTT. Translating it yields CASSLGGPAFF.

The gene calls are TRBV6-6 and TRBJ2-7; D gene uncertain. Trimming pared 8 bases from V and 2 bases from J, leaving 10 bases between. Germline V gives CDR1 MNHNY, CDR2 SVGAGI (reference sequence). This CDR3 spans 12 amino acids. In nucleotides, the CDR3 is TGTGCCAGCGGAATGGATCCCTACGAGCAGTACTTC. It encodes CASGMDPYEQYF.

This clone was seen a single time. Different DNA sequences within this sample yield the same CDR3. This chain connects TRBV6-1 to TRBJ2-7, with 11 bases identical to TRBD2. The junction had 7 bases not matched to a gene; V was cut back by 3 bases and J by 3 bases. The CDR3 extends over 16 amino acids. Germline V lookup: CDR1 MNHNS, CDR2 SASEGT. The CDR3 coding sequence is TGTGCCAGCAGTGAGGGGTTGGGACTAGCGGACTACGAGCAGTACTTC. As protein: CASSEGLGLADYEQYF.

CDR3 coding DNA: TGTGCCAGCAGTTTAGGCGTCGGGACAGGGAATCTGTACGAGCAGTACTTC. Its translation is CASSLGVGTGNLYEQYF. This chain uses TRBV27 with TRBJ2-7, with TRBD1 matching over 9 bases. Per the germline V gene, CDR1 is MNHEY and CDR2 is SMNVEV (reference sequence). This CDR3 spans 17 amino acids. Trimming cost V 2 bases and J 4 bases; bases outside gene matches: 12.

The chain employs TRBV4-3 and TRBJ2-1, with D unclear. CDR1 and CDR2 (germline): LGHNA, YSLEER. V was clipped by 0 bases and J by 2 bases, with 8 bases between them. CDR3 length equals 15 residues. The CDR3 here is CASSQDLSAYNEQFF. The CDR3 bases are TGCGCCAGCAGCCAAGATCTATCTGCCTACAATGAGCAGTTCTTC.

The genes are TRBV6-1 and TRBJ2-7; D unresolved. The V and J ends lost 3 bases and 2 bases respectively, with 11 bases between them. Germline assignment: CDR1 MNHNS and CDR2 SASEGT. CDR3 length equals 14 residues. The CDR3 sequence: CASSEDPQPYEQYF. DNA of the CDR3: TGTGCCAGCAGTGAGGACCCCCAGCCCTACGAGCAGTACTTC.

The sample holds many counts of this clone. The same CDR3 also results from other DNA sequences found in this sample. The chain joins TRBV18 to TRBJ2-7; perhaps TRBD1 as D (5 bases). The CDR3 contains 16 residues. Germline CDR1 KGHSH, CDR2 LQKENI. V lost 6 bases and J 2 bases, leaving 20 bases between the germline ends. The CDR3 sequence is CASSPDQGLQPYEQYF. The CDR3 DNA follows: TGTGCCAGCTCGCCGGACCAGGGATTACAGCCCTACGAGCAGTACTTC. The full variable domain, rest sourced from reference TRBV18 and TRBJ2-7, is NAGVMQNPRHLVRRRGQEARLRCSPMKGHSHVYWYRQLPEEGLKFMVYLQKENIIDESGMPKERFSAEFPKEGPSILRIQQVVRGDSAAYFCASSPDQGLQPYEQYFGPGTRLTVT.

The rearrangement uses TRBV10-1 and TRBJ2-7; 9 positions agree with TRBD2. CDR1 and CDR2 (germline): WNHNN, SYGVQD (reference sequence). Germline trimming cut 0 bases from V and 3 bases from J; bases unmatched to any gene: 3. CDR3 length: 15 amino acids. The CDR3 nucleotides read TGCGCCAGCAGTGAGTCGGCGGGAGGGTTCTACGAGCAGTACTTC. Translation: CASSESAGGFYEQYF.

In this sample, this clone turned up a few times. This sample includes further DNA sequences coding for the same CDR3. The rearrangement links TRBV27 to TRBJ1-1; D not resolved. This CDR3 is built from 13 residues. Trimming left V 2 bases short and J 1 base short, with 5 bases between. The germline CDR1 and CDR2 sequences are MNHEY and SMNVEV (reference sequence). In DNA form, the CDR3 reads TGTGCCAGCAGTTTAGGAGGGAACACTGAAGCTTTCTTT. Translating gives CASSLGGNTEAFF.

This clone came up a few times. The rearrangement links TRBV19 to TRBJ2-1; D not certain. CDR3 length: 14 amino acids. Germline-derived CDR1 and CDR2 are LNHDA and SQIVND (reference sequence). V lost 2 bases to trimming and J lost 0 bases, with 5 bases between them. The CDR3 is CASSIQSSYNEQFF. The CDR3 DNA sequence: TGTGCCAGTAGTATACAGAGCTCCTACAATGAGCAGTTCTTC.

V usage is TRBV11-2 and J usage is TRBJ2-3; 7 positions agree with TRBD2. The length of the CDR3 is 15 residues. Germline CDR1 and CDR2: SGHAT and FQNNGV. Trimming cost V 6 bases and J 7 bases; bases outside gene matches: 13. The CDR3: CASRGREHRPNTQYF. CDR3 DNA sequence: TGTGCCAGCAGGGGGAGGGAGCACAGGCCTAATACGCAGTATTTT. Full variable domain (outside the CDR3, taken from reference TRBV11-2 and TRBJ2-3): EAGVAQSPRYKIIEKRQSVAFWCNPISGHATLYWYQQILGQGPKLLIQFQNNGVVDDSQLPKDRFSAERLKGVDSTLKIQPAKLEDSAVYLCASRGREHRPNTQYFGPGTRLTVL.

The CDR3 sequence is CASSFYGGVNEQFF. The CDR3 region has the DNA TGTGCCAGCAGTTTCTACGGTGGGGTCAATGAGCAGTTCTTC. V usage is TRBV27 and J usage is TRBJ2-1; unclear D gene. The V gene lost 3 bases and the J gene lost 6 bases, with 12 bases spanning the gap. The CDR3 has 14 residues. CDR1 is MNHEY and CDR2 is SMNVEV in the germline V gene (reference sequence).

Worth noting for this clone: Other DNA sequences in this specimen translate into the identical CDR3. The chain combines TRBV9 with TRBJ2-7, with 8 bases lining up with TRBD2. Per germline, CDR1 SGDLS and CDR2 YYNGEE. Trimming cost V 0 bases and J 6 bases; bases outside gene matches: 5. The CDR3 contains 14 residues. In DNA, the CDR3 is TGTGCCAGCAGCGTAGGGCTAGCGGGCATCGAGCAGTACTTC. It is translated as CASSVGLAGIEQYF.

V usage is TRBV7-6 and J usage is TRBJ2-7; D ambiguous. Per the germline V gene, CDR1 is SGHVS and CDR2 is FNYEAQ. V was clipped by 5 bases and J by 3 bases, with 11 bases between them. CDR3 size: 13 residues. The CDR3, as DNA: TGTGCCAGCAGCCCTTCGCGGAGCTACGAGCAGTACTTC. Protein: CASSPSRSYEQYF.

Comment on this clone: Distinct nucleotide sequences in the sample also encode this CDR3. The CDR3 spells CASSVAGVQYNEQFF. The CDR3 coding sequence is TGTGCCAGCAGCGTAGCGGGAGTACAATACAATGAGCAGTTCTTC. This rearrangement joins TRBV9 to TRBJ2-1; D is perhaps TRBD2 (6 bases). The germline V gene has CDR1 SGDLS and CDR2 YYNGEE. With 0 bases removed from V and 4 bases from J, the gap between germline ends came to 11 bases. This CDR3 contains 15 residues.

V gene TRBV15 combines with J gene TRBJ2-7, with 10 nucleotides matching TRBD2. Per germline, CDR1 LNHNV and CDR2 YYDKDF (reference sequence). Germline trimming cut 0 bases from V and 3 bases from J; bases unmatched to any gene: 5. The CDR3 consists of 16 residues. CDR3: CATSRDSGLASYEQYF. In DNA, the CDR3 is TGTGCCACCAGCAGAGATTCGGGACTAGCGAGCTACGAGCAGTACTTC.

The chain employs TRBV4-3 and TRBJ2-2, with 7 bases that match TRBD1. Germline loops: CDR1 LGHNA, CDR2 YSLEER. This CDR3 contains 14 residues. Trimming took 0 bases from V and 8 from J; bases not matched to a gene: 3. CDR3 DNA sequence: TGCGCCAGCAGCCAAGAATGGGGACAGGGGGAGCTGTTTTTT. Encoded protein: CASSQEWGQGELFF.

The J gene is TRBJ2-5, the V gene TRBV29-1; TRBD2 aligns across 13 bases. The end of the DNA is better explained by TRBJ2-7, so the J call may be wrong. The CDR3 is made up of 14 amino acids. Germline lookup yields CDR1 SQVTM and CDR2 ANQGSEA. CDR3 region: CSVDIGLAGAEQYF. For the CDR3, the DNA is TGCAGCGTTGATATAGGACTAGCGGGAGCCGAGCAGTACTTC.

This chain links TRBV2 with TRBJ2-1; D is undetermined. The germline V gene has CDR1 SNHLY and CDR2 FYNNEI. V lost 9 bases, J lost 0 bases, and 12 bases lay in between. The CDR3 spans 14 residues. The CDR3 nucleotides read TGTGCCAGTGAGGACCAGAGCTCCTACAATGAGCAGTTCTTC. Translated: CASEDQSSYNEQFF.

V usage is TRBV7-7 and J usage is TRBJ2-2; TRBD2 matches at 11 bases. V shed 5 bases, J shed 1 base, and the junction held 18 bases outside the gene matches. Germline lookup yields CDR1 SSHAT and CDR2 FNYEAQ (reference sequence). The CDR3 extends over 21 amino acids. The CDR3 sequence: CASSLTGTSGGSEKNTGELFF. CDR3 DNA sequence: TGTGCCAGCAGCCTTACCGGGACTAGCGGCGGCTCGGAAAAGAACACCGGGGAGCTGTTTTTT.

A remark on this clone: The sample carries other DNA sequences with the same CDR3. This chain connects TRBV6-5 to TRBJ2-1, with a tentative D call TRBD2 (5 bases). The CDR3 extends over 12 amino acids. CDR1 and CDR2 (germline): MNHEY, SVGAGI. With 6 bases removed from V and 4 bases from J, the gap between germline ends came to 7 bases. DNA of the CDR3: TGTGCCAGCAGGACGGGGTACAATGAGCAGTTCTTC. It codes for CASRTGYNEQFF.

CDR3 sequence: CASSVGPGSSYNEQFF. CDR3 nucleotide sequence: TGTGCCAGCAGCGTGGGTCCCGGGAGCTCCTACAATGAGCAGTTCTTC. V gene TRBV9 combines with J gene TRBJ2-1; possible D gene TRBD2, 6 bases. The V gene lost 2 bases and the J gene lost 0 bases, with 12 bases spanning the gap. Germline V gives CDR1 SGDLS, CDR2 YYNGEE. The length of the CDR3 is 16 residues.

The V call is TRBV9, the J call TRBJ1-6, with no clear D. CDR3 length: 12 amino acids. The germline V and J ends were trimmed by 0 bases and 11 bases, with 6 bases remaining between them. Germline assignment: CDR1 SGDLS and CDR2 YYNGEE. DNA for the CDR3: TGTGCCAGCAGCGTAGGATGGCCACCCCTCCACTTT. Translation: CASSVGWPPLHF.